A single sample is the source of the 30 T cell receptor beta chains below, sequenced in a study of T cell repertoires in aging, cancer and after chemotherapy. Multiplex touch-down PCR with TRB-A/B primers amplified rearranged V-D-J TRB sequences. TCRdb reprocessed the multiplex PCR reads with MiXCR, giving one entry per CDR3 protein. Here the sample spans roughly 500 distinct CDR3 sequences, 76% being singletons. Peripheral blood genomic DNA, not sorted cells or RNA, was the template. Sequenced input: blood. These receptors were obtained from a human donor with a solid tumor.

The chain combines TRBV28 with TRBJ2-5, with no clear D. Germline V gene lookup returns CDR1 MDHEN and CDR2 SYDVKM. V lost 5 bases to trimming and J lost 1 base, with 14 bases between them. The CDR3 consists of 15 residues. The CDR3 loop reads CASSELGELQETQYF. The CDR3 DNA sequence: TGTGCCAGCAGTGAGTTGGGCGAGCTCCAAGAGACCCAGTACTTC.

DNA of the CDR3: TGTGCCAGTAGTATATCCAGGGGCACATCCTATGGCTACACCTTC. It codes for CASSISRGTSYGYTF. The chain uses TRBV19 and TRBJ1-2, with D possibly matching TRBD1 (6 bases). V shed 2 bases and J shed 4 bases, with 14 bases lying between them. CDR1 is LNHDA, CDR2 SQIVND, per germline (reference sequence). The CDR3 contains 15 residues.

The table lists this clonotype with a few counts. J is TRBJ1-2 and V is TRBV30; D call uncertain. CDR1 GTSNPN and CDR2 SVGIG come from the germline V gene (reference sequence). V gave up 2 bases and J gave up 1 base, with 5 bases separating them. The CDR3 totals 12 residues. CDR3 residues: CAWSQFNYGYTF. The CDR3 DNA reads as TGTGCCTGGAGTCAATTTAACTATGGCTACACCTTC.

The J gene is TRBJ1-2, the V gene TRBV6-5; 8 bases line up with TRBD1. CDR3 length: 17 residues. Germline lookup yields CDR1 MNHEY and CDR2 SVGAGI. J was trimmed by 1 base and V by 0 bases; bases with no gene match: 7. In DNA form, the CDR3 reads TGTGCCAGCAGTTACTCGGGGACAGGCCGACTTAACTATGGCTACACCTTC. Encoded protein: CASSYSGTGRLNYGYTF.

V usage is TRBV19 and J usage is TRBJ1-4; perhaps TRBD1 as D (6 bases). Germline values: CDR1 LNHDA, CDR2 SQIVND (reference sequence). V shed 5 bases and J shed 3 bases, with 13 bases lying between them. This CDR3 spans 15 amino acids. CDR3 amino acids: CASSHGGRPNEKLFF. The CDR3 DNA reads TGTGCCAGTAGTCACGGGGGGCGGCCTAATGAAAAACTGTTTTTT. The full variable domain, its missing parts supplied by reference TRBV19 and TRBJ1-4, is DGGITQSPKYLFRKEGQNVTLSCEQNLNHDAMYWYRQDPGQGLRLIYYSQIVNDFQKGDIAEGYSVSREKKESFPLTVTSAQKNPTAFYLCASSHGGRPNEKLFFGSGTQLSVL.

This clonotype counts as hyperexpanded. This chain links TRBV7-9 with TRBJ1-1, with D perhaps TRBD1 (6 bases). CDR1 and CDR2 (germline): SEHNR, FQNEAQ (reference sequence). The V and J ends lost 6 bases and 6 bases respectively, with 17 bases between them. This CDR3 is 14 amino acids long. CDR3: CASRATGRGPEAFF. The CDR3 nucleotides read TGTGCCAGCAGGGCCACGGGCAGGGGACCTGAAGCTTTCTTT.

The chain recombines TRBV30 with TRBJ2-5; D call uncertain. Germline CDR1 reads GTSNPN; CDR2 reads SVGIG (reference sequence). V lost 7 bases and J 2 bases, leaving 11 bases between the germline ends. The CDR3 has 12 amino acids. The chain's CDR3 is CASSQKQETQYF. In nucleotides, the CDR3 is TGTGCCTCCTCCCAGAAGCAAGAGACCCAGTACTTC. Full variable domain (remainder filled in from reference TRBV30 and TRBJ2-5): SQTIHQWPATLVQPVGSPLSLECTVEGTSNPNLYWYRQAAGRGLQLLFYSVGIGQISSEVPQNLSASRPQDRQFILSSKKLLLSDSGFYLCASSQKQETQYFGPGTRLLVL.

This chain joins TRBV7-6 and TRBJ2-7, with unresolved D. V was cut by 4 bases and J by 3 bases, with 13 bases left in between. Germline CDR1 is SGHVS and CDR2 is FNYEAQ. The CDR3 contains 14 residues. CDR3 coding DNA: TGTGCCAGCAGCTCTCCTATGTTCCACTACGAGCAGTACTTC. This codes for CASSSPMFHYEQYF.

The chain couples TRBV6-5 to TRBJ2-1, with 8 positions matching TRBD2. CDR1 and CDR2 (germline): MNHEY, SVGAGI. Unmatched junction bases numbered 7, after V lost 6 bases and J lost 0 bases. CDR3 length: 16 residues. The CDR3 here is CASRRIAGLSYNEQFF. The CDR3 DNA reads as TGTGCCAGCAGGAGAATAGCGGGACTCTCCTACAATGAGCAGTTCTTC.

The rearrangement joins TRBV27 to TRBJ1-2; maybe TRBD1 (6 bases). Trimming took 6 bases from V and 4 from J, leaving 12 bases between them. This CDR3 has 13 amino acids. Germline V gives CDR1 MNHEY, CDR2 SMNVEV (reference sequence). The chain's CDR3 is CASREDRRYGYTF. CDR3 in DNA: TGTGCCAGCAGAGAAGACAGGCGCTATGGCTACACCTTC.

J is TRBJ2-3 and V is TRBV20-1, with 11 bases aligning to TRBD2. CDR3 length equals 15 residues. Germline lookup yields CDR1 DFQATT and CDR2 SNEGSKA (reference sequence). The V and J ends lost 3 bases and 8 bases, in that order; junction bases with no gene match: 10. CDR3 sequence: CSARGPSTSGVTQYF. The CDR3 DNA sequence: TGCAGTGCTAGGGGGCCCTCGACTAGCGGGGTTACGCAGTATTTT.

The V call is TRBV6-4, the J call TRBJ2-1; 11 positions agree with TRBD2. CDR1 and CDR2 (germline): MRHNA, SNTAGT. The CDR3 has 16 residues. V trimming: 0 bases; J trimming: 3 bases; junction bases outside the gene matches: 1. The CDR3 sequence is CASSDSLAGGYNEQFF. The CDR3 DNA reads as TGTGCCAGCAGTGACTCCCTAGCGGGGGGCTACAATGAGCAGTTCTTC.

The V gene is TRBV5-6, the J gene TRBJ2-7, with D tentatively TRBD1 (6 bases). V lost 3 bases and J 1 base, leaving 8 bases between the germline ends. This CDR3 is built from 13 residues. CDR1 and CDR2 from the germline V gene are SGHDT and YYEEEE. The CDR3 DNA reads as TGTGCCAGCAGCTGGGACACATCCTACGAGCAGTACTTC. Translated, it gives CASSWDTSYEQYF.

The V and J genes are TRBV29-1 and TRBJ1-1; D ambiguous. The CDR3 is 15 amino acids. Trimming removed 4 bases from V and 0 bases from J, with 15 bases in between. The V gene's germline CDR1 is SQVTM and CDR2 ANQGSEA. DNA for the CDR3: TGCAGCGTTGCCTCTATTAGTACCTTGAACACTGAAGCTTTCTTT. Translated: CSVASISTLNTEAFF.

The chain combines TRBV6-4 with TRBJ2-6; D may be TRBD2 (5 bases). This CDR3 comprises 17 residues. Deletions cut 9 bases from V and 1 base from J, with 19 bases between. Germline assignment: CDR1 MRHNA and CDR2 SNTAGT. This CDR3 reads CASPPMDGESGANVLTF. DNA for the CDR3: TGTGCCAGTCCACCGATGGACGGGGAGTCTGGGGCCAACGTCCTGACTTTC.

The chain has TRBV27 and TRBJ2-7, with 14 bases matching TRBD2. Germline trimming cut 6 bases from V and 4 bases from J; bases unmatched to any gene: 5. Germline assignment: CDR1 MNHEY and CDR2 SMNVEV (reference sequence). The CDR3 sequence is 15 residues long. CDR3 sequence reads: CASRGTSGSVYEQYF. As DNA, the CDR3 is TGTGCCAGCAGAGGGACTAGCGGGAGTGTGTACGAGCAGTACTTC.

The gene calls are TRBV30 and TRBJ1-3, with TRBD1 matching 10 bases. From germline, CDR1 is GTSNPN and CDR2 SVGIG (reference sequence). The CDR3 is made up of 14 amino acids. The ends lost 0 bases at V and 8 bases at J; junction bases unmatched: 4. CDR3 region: CAWSVGTGEYTIYF. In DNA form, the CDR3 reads TGTGCCTGGAGTGTAGGGACAGGGGAATACACCATATATTTT.

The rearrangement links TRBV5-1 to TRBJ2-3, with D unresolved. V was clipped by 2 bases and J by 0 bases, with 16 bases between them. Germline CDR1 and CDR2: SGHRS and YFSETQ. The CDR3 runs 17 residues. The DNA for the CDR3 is TGCGCCAGCAGCTTCCTTCCTCCCGGCGGTAGCACAGATACGCAGTATTTT. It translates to CASSFLPPGGSTDTQYF.

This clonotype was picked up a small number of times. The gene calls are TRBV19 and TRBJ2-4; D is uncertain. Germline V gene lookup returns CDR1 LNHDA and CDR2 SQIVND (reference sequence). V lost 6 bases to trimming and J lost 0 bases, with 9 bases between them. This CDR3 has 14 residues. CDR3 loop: CASRSALAKNIQYF. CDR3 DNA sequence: TGTGCCAGTAGGTCGGCTCTAGCCAAAAACATTCAGTACTTC.

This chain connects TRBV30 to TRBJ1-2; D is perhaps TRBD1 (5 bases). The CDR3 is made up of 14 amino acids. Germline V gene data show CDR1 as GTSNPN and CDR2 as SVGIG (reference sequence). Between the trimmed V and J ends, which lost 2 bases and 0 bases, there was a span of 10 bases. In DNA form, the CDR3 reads TGTGCCTGGAGTAGAGGGGAAGCTAACTATGGCTACACCTTC. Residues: CAWSRGEANYGYTF.

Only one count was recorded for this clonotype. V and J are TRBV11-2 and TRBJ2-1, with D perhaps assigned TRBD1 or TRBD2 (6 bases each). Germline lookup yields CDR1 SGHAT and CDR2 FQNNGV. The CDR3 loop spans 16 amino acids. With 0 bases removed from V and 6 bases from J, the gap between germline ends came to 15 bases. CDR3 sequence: CASSLEGGTPSNEQFF. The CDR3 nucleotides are TGTGCCAGCAGCTTAGAGGGGGGCACCCCTAGCAATGAGCAGTTCTTC.

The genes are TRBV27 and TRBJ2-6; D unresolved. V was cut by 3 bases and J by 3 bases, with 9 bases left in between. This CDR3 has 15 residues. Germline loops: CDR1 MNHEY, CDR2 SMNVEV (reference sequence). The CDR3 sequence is CASSFRVGGANVLTF. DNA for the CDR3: TGTGCCAGCAGTTTTCGGGTCGGTGGGGCCAACGTCCTGACTTTC.

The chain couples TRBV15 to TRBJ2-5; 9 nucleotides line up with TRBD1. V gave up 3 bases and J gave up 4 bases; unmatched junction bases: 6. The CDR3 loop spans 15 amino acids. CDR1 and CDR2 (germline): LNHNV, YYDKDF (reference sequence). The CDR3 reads CATSRDRGLGETQYF. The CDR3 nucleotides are TGTGCCACCAGCAGGGACAGGGGCCTCGGAGAGACCCAGTACTTC.

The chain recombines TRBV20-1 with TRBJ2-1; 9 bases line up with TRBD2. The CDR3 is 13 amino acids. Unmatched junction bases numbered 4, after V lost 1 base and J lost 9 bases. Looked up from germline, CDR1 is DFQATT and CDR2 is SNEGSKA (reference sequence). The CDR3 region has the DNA TGCAGTGCTAGAGCCGGGACTAGCACTGAGCAGTTCTTC. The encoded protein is CSARAGTSTEQFF.

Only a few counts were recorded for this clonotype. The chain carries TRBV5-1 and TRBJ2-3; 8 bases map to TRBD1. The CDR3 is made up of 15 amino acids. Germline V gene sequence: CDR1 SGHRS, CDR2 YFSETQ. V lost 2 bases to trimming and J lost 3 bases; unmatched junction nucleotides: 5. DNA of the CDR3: TGCGCCAGCAGCTTTGAGACAGGGGATACAGATACGCAGTATTTT. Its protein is CASSFETGDTDTQYF.

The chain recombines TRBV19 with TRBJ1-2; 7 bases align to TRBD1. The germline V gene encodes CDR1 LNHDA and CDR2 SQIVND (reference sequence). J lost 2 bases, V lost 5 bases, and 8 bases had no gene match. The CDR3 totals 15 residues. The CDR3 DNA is TGTGCCAGTAGTTCCGGAAGGACAGGAAACTATGGCTACACCTTC. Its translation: CASSSGRTGNYGYTF.

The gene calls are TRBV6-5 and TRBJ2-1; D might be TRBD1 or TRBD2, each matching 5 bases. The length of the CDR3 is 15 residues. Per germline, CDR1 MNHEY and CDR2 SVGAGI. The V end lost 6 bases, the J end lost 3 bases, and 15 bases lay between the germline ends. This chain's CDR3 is CASRRDVIGYNEQFF. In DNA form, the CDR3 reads TGTGCCAGCAGACGGGACGTAATAGGCTACAATGAGCAGTTCTTC.

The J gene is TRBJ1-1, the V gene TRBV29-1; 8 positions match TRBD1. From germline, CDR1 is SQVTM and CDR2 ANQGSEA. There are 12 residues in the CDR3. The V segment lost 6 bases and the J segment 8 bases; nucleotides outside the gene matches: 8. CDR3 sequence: CSVVRTGREAFF. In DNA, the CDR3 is TGCAGCGTCGTGAGGACAGGGAGGGAAGCTTTCTTT.

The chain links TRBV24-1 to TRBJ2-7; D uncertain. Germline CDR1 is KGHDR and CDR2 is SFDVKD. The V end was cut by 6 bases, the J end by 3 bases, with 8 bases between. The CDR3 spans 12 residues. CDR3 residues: CATSPDDYEQYF. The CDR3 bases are TGTGCCACCAGTCCGGACGACTACGAGCAGTACTTC.

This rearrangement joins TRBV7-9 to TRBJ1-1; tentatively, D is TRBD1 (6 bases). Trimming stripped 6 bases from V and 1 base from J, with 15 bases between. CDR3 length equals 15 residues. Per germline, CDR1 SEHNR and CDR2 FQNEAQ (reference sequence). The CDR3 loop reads CASSYPGHQNTEAFF. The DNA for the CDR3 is TGTGCCAGCAGTTATCCGGGACACCAGAACACTGAAGCTTTCTTT.